This T cell receptor (beta chain) was captured by sequencing in a study of shared clonotypes between healthy human individuals. In the study's own analysis: Filtering differed, since immunoSEQ gave only junction sequences and no quality scores. Using immunoSEQ multiplex PCR, the repertoire was profiled, and TCRdb retains in-frame clones only, with some absent. D and trimming were read from the DNA, whereas the V and J calls and clone size are those reported in that table. The sample shows around 320,000 clones, roughly 91% of them seen only once. The V end lost 0 bases, the J end lost 5 bases, and 14 bases lay between the germline ends. The germline CDR1 and CDR2 sequences are MNHEY and SMNVEV (reference sequence). This CDR3 spans 16 amino acids. General study points: All-four-donor shared clonotypes had higher generation probabilities than non-shared clonotypes did. Expectations were that clonotype sharing among donors would be affected by sequencing depth.

CD45RO+ cells and CCR7-negative CD45RA+ TemRA cells were combined as CD8 memory. About this clone itself: What it binds is unknown.

The source material was memory CD8+ T cells sorted from blood. Subset meaning: CD45RO+ cells pooled with CCR7-negative TemRA cells. The receptor was isolated from a man between 18 and 35 years old in good health. The chain couples TRBV27 to TRBJ2-1, with a possible D match to TRBD1 (6 bases). The CDR3 nucleotides read TGTGCCAGCAGTTTATCGGGCAGGGGACCGGACAATGAGCAGTTCTTC. Protein product: CASSLSGRGPDNEQFF.